The 10 T cell receptor beta chains listed next were all sequenced from one sample in a study of blood T cell repertoires in COVID-19. TCRdb's copy holds only in-frame clones and misses some; the assay was immunoSEQ multiplex PCR. The sample holds under 300,000 clones, about 86% seen once. Material for sequencing was peripheral blood. The receptors were gathered from an elderly man with acute or convalescent COVID-19.

This chain uses TRBV19 with TRBJ2-6; D is perhaps TRBD2 (7 bases). The germline V gene has CDR1 LNHDA and CDR2 SQIVND (reference sequence). The length of the CDR3 is 16 residues. With 7 bases removed from V and 0 bases from J, the gap between germline ends came to 13 bases. CDR3 region: CASNRGAISGANVLTF. DNA for the CDR3: TGTGCCAGTAACCGGGGGGCGATCTCTGGGGCCAACGTCCTGACTTTC.

V and J are TRBV11-3 and TRBJ2-7; D is unclear. The CDR3 spans 14 residues. V lost 3 bases and J 7 bases, leaving 16 bases between the germline ends. Germline CDR1 and CDR2: SGHNT and YENEEA. This CDR3 reads CASSLGPLGEEQYF. The CDR3 region has the DNA TGTGCCAGCAGCTTGGGCCCCCTTGGTGAGGAGCAGTACTTC.

The V gene is TRBV12-3 or TRBV12-4, the J gene TRBJ2-1, with D unclear. This CDR3 has 13 residues. V dropped 8 bases and J dropped 9 bases, with 17 bases sitting between them. The CDR3 nucleotides are TGTGCCAGCCGAGGATTAGCAAGTGGTGAGCAGTTCTTC. Translated, it gives CASRGLASGEQFF.

This chain links TRBV5-4 with TRBJ2-7, with D maybe TRBD2 (6 bases). Germline CDR1 and CDR2: SGHNT and YYREEE (reference sequence). The CDR3 runs 10 residues. The CDR3 nucleotides are TGTGCGTTCGGGAGCTACGAGCAGTACTTC. Translating it yields CAFGSYEQYF.

In nucleotides, the CDR3 is TGTGCCTGGAGTCGCGGTGGCAGTGGCACAGATACGCAGTATTTT. This codes for CAWSRGGSGTDTQYF. The chain links TRBV30 to TRBJ2-3; no definite D call. From germline, CDR1 is GTSNPN and CDR2 SVGIG (reference sequence). CDR3 length equals 15 residues. Trimming cost V 2 bases and J 1 base, with 13 bases left between them.

The rearrangement joins TRBV4-1 to TRBJ1-2; D unclear. With 1 base removed from V and 0 bases from J, the gap between germline ends came to 9 bases. The germline CDR1 and CDR2 sequences are MGHRA and YSYEKL. The CDR3 extends over 15 amino acids. The chain's CDR3 is CASSQGHSSNYGYTF. The CDR3 region has the DNA TGCGCCAGCAGCCAAGGACACTCCTCTAACTATGGCTACACCTTC.

The CDR3 nucleotides read TGCGCCAGCAGCTTGGTCACAGGGATGAACACTGAAGCTTTCTTT. Translating gives CASSLVTGMNTEAFF. The chain is built from TRBV5-1 and TRBJ1-1; D is possibly TRBD1 (6 bases). V was pared by 0 bases and J by 0 bases, with 9 bases between. The germline V gene encodes CDR1 SGHRS and CDR2 YFSETQ. The CDR3 totals 15 residues.

This clone appeared once. The genes are TRBV11-2 and TRBJ1-2, with D tentatively TRBD1 (5 bases). Deletions cut 5 bases from V and 7 bases from J, with 8 bases between. The length of the CDR3 is 11 residues. CDR1 is SGHAT, CDR2 FQNNGV, per germline. The CDR3 nucleotides are TGTGCCAGCAGCGGAGGGGTTGGCTACACCTTC. It specifies CASSGGVGYTF. Full variable domain (outside the CDR3, taken from reference TRBV11-2 and TRBJ1-2): EAGVAQSPRYKIIEKRQSVAFWCNPISGHATLYWYQQILGQGPKLLIQFQNNGVVDDSQLPKDRFSAERLKGVDSTLKIQPAKLEDSAVYLCASSGGVGYTFGSGTRLTVV.

To note about this clone: This same CDR3 is encoded by further DNA sequences in the sample. The chain employs TRBV5-1 and TRBJ2-5; 12 positions match TRBD2. Per the germline V gene, CDR1 is SGHRS and CDR2 is YFSETQ. Trimming took 3 bases from V and 2 from J; bases not matched to a gene: 2. The CDR3 length is 15 residues. The CDR3 sequence is CASSSGLAGQETQYF. CDR3 coding DNA: TGCGCCAGCAGCTCAGGACTAGCGGGGCAAGAGACCCAGTACTTC.

This chain joins TRBV28 and TRBJ1-2; no clear D gene. Per germline, CDR1 MDHEN and CDR2 SYDVKM. The germline V and J ends were trimmed by 5 bases and 2 bases, with 9 bases remaining between them. The CDR3 contains 13 residues. CDR3: CASSITENYGYTF. CDR3 DNA sequence: TGTGCCAGCAGTATCACAGAAAACTATGGCTACACCTTC.